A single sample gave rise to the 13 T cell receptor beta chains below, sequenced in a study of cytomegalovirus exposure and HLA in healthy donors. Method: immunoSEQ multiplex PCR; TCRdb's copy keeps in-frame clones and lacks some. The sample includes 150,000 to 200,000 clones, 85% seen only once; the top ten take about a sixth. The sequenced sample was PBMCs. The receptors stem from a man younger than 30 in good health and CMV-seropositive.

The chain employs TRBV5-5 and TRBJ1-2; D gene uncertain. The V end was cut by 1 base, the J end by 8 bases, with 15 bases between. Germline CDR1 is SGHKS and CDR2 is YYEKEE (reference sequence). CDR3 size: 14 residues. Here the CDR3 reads CASSLMESAGGYTF. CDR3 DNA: TGTGCCAGCAGCTTGATGGAATCCGCGGGGGGCTACACCTTC.

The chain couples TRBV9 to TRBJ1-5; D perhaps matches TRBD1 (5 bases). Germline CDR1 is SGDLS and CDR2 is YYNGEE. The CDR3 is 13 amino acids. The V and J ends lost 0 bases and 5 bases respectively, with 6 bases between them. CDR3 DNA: TGTGCCAGCAGCGTAGGGGACTATCAGCCCCAGCATTTT. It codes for CASSVGDYQPQHF.

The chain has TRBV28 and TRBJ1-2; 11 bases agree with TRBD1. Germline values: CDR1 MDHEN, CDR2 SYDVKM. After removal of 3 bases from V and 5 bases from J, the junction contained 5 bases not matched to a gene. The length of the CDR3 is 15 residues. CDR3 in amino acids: CASSFEGQGAYGYTF. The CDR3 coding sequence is TGTGCCAGCAGTTTTGAAGGACAGGGGGCTTATGGCTACACCTTC.

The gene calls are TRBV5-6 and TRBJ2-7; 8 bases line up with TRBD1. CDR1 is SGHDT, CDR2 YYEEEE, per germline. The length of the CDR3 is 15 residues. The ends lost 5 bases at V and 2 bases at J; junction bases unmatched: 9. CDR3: CASRPARTGTYEQYF. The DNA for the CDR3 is TGTGCCAGCAGACCCGCCCGGACAGGGACCTACGAGCAGTACTTC.

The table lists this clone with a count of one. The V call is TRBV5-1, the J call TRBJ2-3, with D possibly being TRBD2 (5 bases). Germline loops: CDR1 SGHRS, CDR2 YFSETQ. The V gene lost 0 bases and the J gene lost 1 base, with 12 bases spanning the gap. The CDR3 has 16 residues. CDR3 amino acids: CASSLAGMRGTDTQYF. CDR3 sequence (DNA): TGCGCCAGCAGCTTGGCCGGGATGAGGGGCACAGATACGCAGTATTTT.

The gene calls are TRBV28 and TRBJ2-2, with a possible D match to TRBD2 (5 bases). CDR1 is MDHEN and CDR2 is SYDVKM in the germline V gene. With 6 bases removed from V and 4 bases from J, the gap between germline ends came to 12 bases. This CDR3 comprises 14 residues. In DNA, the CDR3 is TGTGCCAGCAGGGCGGGTCATGGCACCGGGGAGCTGTTTTTT. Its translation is CASRAGHGTGELFF.

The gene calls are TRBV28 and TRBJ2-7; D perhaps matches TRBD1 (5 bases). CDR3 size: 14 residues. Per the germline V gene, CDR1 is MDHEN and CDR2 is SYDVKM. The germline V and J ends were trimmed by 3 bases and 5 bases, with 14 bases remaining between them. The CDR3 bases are TGTGCCAGCAGTTTTGGGGCAGGGTTGGACGAGCAGTACTTC. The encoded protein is CASSFGAGLDEQYF.

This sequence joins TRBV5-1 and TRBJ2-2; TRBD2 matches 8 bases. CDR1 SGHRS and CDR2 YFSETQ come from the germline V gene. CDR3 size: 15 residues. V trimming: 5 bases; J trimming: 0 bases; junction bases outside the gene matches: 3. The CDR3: CASRAGVANTGELFF. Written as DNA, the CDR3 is TGCGCCAGCAGAGCGGGGGTCGCGAACACCGGGGAGCTGTTTTTT.

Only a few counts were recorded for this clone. The CDR3 coding sequence is TGCGCCAGCAGCTTGACAGGGGGCAAGGGCAATCAGCCCCAGCATTTT. Amino acid sequence: CASSLTGGKGNQPQHF. The genes are TRBV5-1 and TRBJ1-5; 9 positions match TRBD1. The junction had 4 bases not matched to a gene; V was cut back by 1 base and J by 2 bases. The CDR3 extends over 16 amino acids. The germline CDR1 and CDR2 sequences are SGHRS and YFSETQ.

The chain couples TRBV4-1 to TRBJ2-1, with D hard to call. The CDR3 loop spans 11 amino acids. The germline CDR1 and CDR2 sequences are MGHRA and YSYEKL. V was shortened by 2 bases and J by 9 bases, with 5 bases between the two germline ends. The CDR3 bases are TGCGCCAGCAGCCAATCTTCTGAGCAGTTCTTC. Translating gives CASSQSSEQFF.

In DNA form, the CDR3 reads TGTGCCAGCAGTTTCAGCGGGAGGGGTGATACGCAGTATTTT. Its protein is CASSFSGRGDTQYF. The chain uses TRBV11-3 and TRBJ2-3, with TRBD2 identical over 10 bases. This CDR3 has 14 residues. The germline gives CDR1 SGHNT, CDR2 YENEEA. V gave up 6 bases and J gave up 6 bases; unmatched junction bases: 6.

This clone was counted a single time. The DNA for the CDR3 is TGTGCCAGCACCCCAGGGGGCAATAATGAAAAACTGTTTTTT. Residues: CASTPGGNNEKLFF. J is TRBJ1-4 and V is TRBV6-5; 8 bases agree with TRBD1. V lost 7 bases to trimming and J lost 4 bases; unmatched junction nucleotides: 5. The CDR3 length is 14 residues. Germline CDR1 MNHEY, CDR2 SVGAGI.

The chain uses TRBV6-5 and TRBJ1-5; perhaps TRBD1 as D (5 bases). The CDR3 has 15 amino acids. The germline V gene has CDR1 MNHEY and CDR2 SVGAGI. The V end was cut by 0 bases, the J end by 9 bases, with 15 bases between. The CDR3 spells CASSYSNLGHWPQHF. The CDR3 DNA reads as TGTGCCAGCAGTTACTCGAATCTGGGGCATTGGCCCCAGCATTTT.